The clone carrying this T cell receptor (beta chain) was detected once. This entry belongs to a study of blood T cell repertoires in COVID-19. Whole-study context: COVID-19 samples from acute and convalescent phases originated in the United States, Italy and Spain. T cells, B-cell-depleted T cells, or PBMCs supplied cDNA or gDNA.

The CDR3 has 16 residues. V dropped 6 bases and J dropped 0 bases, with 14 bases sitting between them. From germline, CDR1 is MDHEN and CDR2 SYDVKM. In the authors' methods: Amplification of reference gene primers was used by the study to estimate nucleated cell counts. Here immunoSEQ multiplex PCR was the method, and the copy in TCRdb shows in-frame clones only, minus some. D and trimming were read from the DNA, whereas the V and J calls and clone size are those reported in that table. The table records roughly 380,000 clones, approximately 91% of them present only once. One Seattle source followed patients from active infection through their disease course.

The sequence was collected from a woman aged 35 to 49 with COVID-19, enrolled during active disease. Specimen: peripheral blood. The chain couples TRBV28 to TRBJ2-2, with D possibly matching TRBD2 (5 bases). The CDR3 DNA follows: TGTGCCAGCAGAAATGGACTGTGGTCGAACACCGGGGAGCTGTTTTTT. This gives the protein CASRNGLWSNTGELFF.